What follows describes a single T cell receptor beta chain. Antigen unknown. Germline CDR1 reads SGHRS; CDR2 reads YFSETQ. Trimming took 2 bases from V and 0 from J, leaving 18 bases between them. The CDR3 is made up of 17 amino acids. This specimen comes from a study of cytomegalovirus exposure and HLA in healthy donors. PCR primers comprised 60 Vbeta and 13 Jbeta primers. Libraries were prepared by immunoSEQ multiplex PCR; TCRdb keeps only in-frame clonotypes and omits some of them. The sample includes 150,000 to 200,000 clones, 70% to 85% of them seen just once. Whole-study results and caveats: Later analysis showed most CMV-associated TCR beta chains appearing HLA-restricted. The study dropped some indistinguishable V segments, TRBV6-2 and TRBV6-3 among them. The study designated 164 TCR beta chains cytomegalovirus-associated.

Sequencing was carried out using PBMCs. The rearrangement uses TRBV5-1 and TRBJ2-7, with a tentative D call TRBD1 (6 bases). The origin of this receptor is a man aged 18 to 35 in good health and CMV-seronegative. CDR3 bases: TGCGCCAGCAGCTTCGGACAGCATAGAAGTTACTCCTACGAGCAGTACTTC. This gives the protein CASSFGQHRSYSYEQYF.